This entry lists 31 T cell receptor beta chains sequenced from one sample in a study of cytomegalovirus exposure and HLA in healthy donors. The table came from immunoSEQ multiplex PCR; TCRdb's copy has only in-frame clones and leaves some out. This sample carries 150,000 to 200,000 clones, 80% to 90% of them seen once, and the ten largest clones take roughly 6%. Specimen: PBMCs. Every receptor here comes from a woman aged 25-40 years in good health and CMV-seronegative.

V gene TRBV6-6 combines with J gene TRBJ1-4, with D perhaps TRBD1 (5 bases). Germline CDR1 and CDR2: MNHNY and SVGAGI (reference sequence). The CDR3 has 16 amino acids. V was cut by 5 bases and J by 5 bases, with 18 bases left in between. CDR3 region: CASSPTPGRWNEKLFF. The CDR3 nucleotides are TGTGCCAGCAGTCCAACCCCGGGACGTTGGAATGAAAAACTGTTTTTT.

The CDR3 DNA is TGTGCCAGCAGGGGACTAGCGGGAGGTGCGTTCTTC. Translated: CASRGLAGGAFF. V is TRBV5-8 and J is TRBJ2-1; 15 nucleotides match TRBD2. V shed 5 bases and J 15 bases; nucleotides not matched to a gene: 3. The germline V gene has CDR1 SGHTS and CDR2 YDEGEE. The CDR3 loop spans 12 amino acids.

V and J are TRBV9 and TRBJ1-2; 8 positions match TRBD1. This CDR3 comprises 16 residues. Germline trimming cut 4 bases from V and 0 bases from J; bases unmatched to any gene: 8. Germline loops: CDR1 SGDLS, CDR2 YYNGEE. The CDR3 DNA reads as TGTGCCAGCAGCCCGACAGGGGATAAAGCTAACTATGGCTACACCTTC. It translates to CASSPTGDKANYGYTF.

A single count supports this clone. This sequence joins TRBV29-1 and TRBJ1-3; D is unclear. The CDR3 runs to 11 residues. Germline lookup yields CDR1 SQVTM and CDR2 ANQGSEA. The ends were cut back, 6 bases at V and 2 bases at J, with 5 bases in the middle. Written as DNA, the CDR3 is TGCAGCGTCGACACTGGAAACACCATATATTTT. This gives the protein CSVDTGNTIYF.

The chain couples TRBV28 to TRBJ1-1; D call uncertain. CDR1 is MDHEN, CDR2 SYDVKM, per germline. The CDR3 spans 12 residues. Trimming stripped 2 bases from V and 10 bases from J, with 11 bases between. CDR3 DNA: TGTGCCAGCAGTTTAATAAATCGGCCAGCTTTCTTT. Protein: CASSLINRPAFF.

The J gene is TRBJ2-3, the V gene TRBV7-3; the match to TRBD2 covers 12 bases. J lost 4 bases, V lost 4 bases, and 3 bases had no gene match. The CDR3 has 15 amino acids. Per the germline V gene, CDR1 is SGHTA and CDR2 is FQGTGA. The CDR3 loop reads CASSWTSGVADTQYF. CDR3 sequence (DNA): TGTGCCAGCAGCTGGACTAGCGGGGTAGCAGATACGCAGTATTTT. The full variable domain, with the rest looked up from reference TRBV7-3 and TRBJ2-3, is GAGVSQTPSNKVTEKGKYVELRCDPISGHTALYWYRQSLGQGPEFLIYFQGTGAADDSGLPNDRFFAVRPEGSVSTLKIQRTERGDSAVYLCASSWTSGVADTQYFGPGTRLTVL.

The chain carries TRBV19 and TRBJ2-1; a weak D match, TRBD2 (6 bases). The CDR3 extends over 13 amino acids. Germline V gene data show CDR1 as LNHDA and CDR2 as SQIVND (reference sequence). V lost 3 bases to trimming and J lost 10 bases, with 13 bases between them. The CDR3: CASSISGGREQFF. As DNA, the CDR3 is TGTGCCAGTAGTATTTCTGGAGGGCGCGAGCAGTTCTTC.

The chain carries TRBV29-1 and TRBJ1-1; 9 bases are shared with TRBD1. This CDR3 is 13 amino acids long. V lost 4 bases to trimming and J lost 0 bases; unmatched junction nucleotides: 0. Germline values: CDR1 SQVTM, CDR2 ANQGSEA. CDR3 region: CSVGQGVNTEAFF. For the CDR3, the DNA is TGCAGCGTTGGACAGGGGGTGAACACTGAAGCTTTCTTT.

The gene calls are TRBV5-6 and TRBJ2-7, with TRBD2 matching 10 bases. The CDR3 has 13 amino acids. The junction had 6 bases not matched to a gene; V was cut back by 6 bases and J by 6 bases. CDR1 is SGHDT, CDR2 YYEEEE, per germline. This chain's CDR3 is CASTKTSGSEQYF. CDR3 nucleotide sequence: TGTGCCAGCACCAAGACTAGCGGGTCCGAGCAGTACTTC.

V usage is TRBV4-3 and J usage is TRBJ2-5, with D possibly TRBD2 on 5 matching bases. Trimming cost V 0 bases and J 4 bases, with 18 bases left between them. The CDR3 totals 17 residues. Germline lookup yields CDR1 LGHNA and CDR2 YSLEER. Here the CDR3 DNA reads TGCGCCAGCAGCCAAGATTTAGGGCCCGGGGATCGAGAGACCCAGTACTTC. It encodes CASSQDLGPGDRETQYF.

This clone was picked up a small number of times. CDR3 sequence reads: CASRSVGHGNTIYF. The CDR3 nucleotides are TGCGCCAGCAGATCCGTCGGGCATGGAAACACCATATATTTT. The J gene is TRBJ1-3, the V gene TRBV10-1; D is unclear. CDR3 size: 14 residues. The V and J ends lost 6 bases and 3 bases respectively, with 12 bases between them. The germline CDR1 and CDR2 sequences are WNHNN and SYGVQD (reference sequence).

J is TRBJ2-5 and V is TRBV5-1; TRBD1 is a possible D gene (5 bases). The CDR3 sequence is 15 residues long. Germline CDR1 is SGHRS and CDR2 is YFSETQ. The germline V and J ends were trimmed by 5 bases and 9 bases, with 23 bases remaining between them. The CDR3 is CASRTDPQGSWAQYF. The CDR3 DNA is TGCGCCAGCAGAACCGATCCCCAGGGTAGTTGGGCCCAGTACTTC.

The rearrangement joins TRBV19 to TRBJ1-6; TRBD1 aligns across 9 bases. The junction had 5 bases not matched to a gene; V was cut back by 4 bases and J by 10 bases. The V gene's germline CDR1 is LNHDA and CDR2 SQIVND (reference sequence). CDR3 size: 14 residues. The CDR3 protein is CASSTGTGQSPLHF. The CDR3 nucleotides read TGTGCCAGTAGTACCGGGACAGGGCAATCACCCCTCCACTTT.

CDR3 nucleotides: TGTGCCAGCAGGAGCCGGATTCAACAGGCCGCCTTAGGTAATTCACCCCTCCACTTT. Translating gives CASRSRIQQAALGNSPLHF. The chain combines TRBV28 with TRBJ1-6, with a tentative D call TRBD1 (5 bases). The CDR3 is made up of 19 amino acids. V gave up 6 bases and J gave up 6 bases, with 27 bases separating them. Germline lookup yields CDR1 MDHEN and CDR2 SYDVKM.

The rearrangement uses TRBV9 and TRBJ2-7; a possible D gene is TRBD1 (5 bases). Germline CDR1 and CDR2: SGDLS and YYNGEE. V was pared by 0 bases and J by 2 bases, with 9 bases between. CDR3 size: 14 residues. The DNA of the CDR3 is TGTGCCAGCAGCGTAGAACAGGATCCCTACGAGCAGTACTTC. Translation: CASSVEQDPYEQYF. Full variable domain (remainder filled in from reference TRBV9 and TRBJ2-7): DSGVTQTPKHLITATGQRVTLRCSPRSGDLSVYWYQQSLDQGLQFLIQYYNGEERAKGNILERFSAQQFPDLHSELNLSSLELGDSALYFCASSVEQDPYEQYFGPGTRLTVT.

There are many counts of this clone. The J gene is TRBJ1-3, the V gene TRBV6-1; 7 bases fit TRBD1. V lost 6 bases and J lost 7; bases outside the gene matches: 6. There are 13 residues in the CDR3. Germline V gives CDR1 MNHNS, CDR2 SASEGT. The CDR3 coding sequence is TGTGCCAGCAGCGCACAGGGGCGGAACACCATATATTTT. Encoded protein: CASSAQGRNTIYF.

The gene calls are TRBV6-6 and TRBJ2-3; 11 positions agree with TRBD2. V lost 6 bases and J lost 2; bases outside the gene matches: 4. The germline CDR1 and CDR2 sequences are MNHNY and SVGAGI (reference sequence). This CDR3 contains 15 residues. The CDR3 sequence is CASSRLAGSTDTQYF. The CDR3 DNA sequence: TGTGCCAGCAGCCGACTAGCGGGGTCCACAGATACGCAGTATTTT.

The V gene is TRBV5-1, the J gene TRBJ2-5; D gene uncertain. V was shortened by 3 bases and J by 4 bases, with 7 bases between the two germline ends. The germline CDR1 and CDR2 sequences are SGHRS and YFSETQ. This CDR3 is built from 12 residues. The CDR3 bases are TGCGCCAGCAGCTACCCTGGAGAGACCCAGTACTTC. Amino acids: CASSYPGETQYF. The full variable domain, with the rest looked up from reference TRBV5-1 and TRBJ2-5, is KAGVTQTPRYLIKTRGQQVTLSCSPISGHRSVSWYQQTPGQGLQFLFEYFSETQRNKGNFPGRFSGRQFSNSRSEMNVSTLELGDSALYLCASSYPGETQYFGPGTRLLVL.

The CDR3 reads CASYHRGNQPQHF. The CDR3 DNA is TGTGCCAGCTATCACAGGGGCAATCAGCCCCAGCATTTT. The rearrangement uses TRBV5-8 and TRBJ1-5; D is possibly TRBD1 (6 bases). The V end was cut by 7 bases, the J end by 2 bases, with 10 bases between. CDR1 and CDR2 from the germline V gene are SGHTS and YDEGEE. The CDR3 consists of 13 residues.

This sequence joins TRBV19 and TRBJ1-1; D remains unclear. V lost 10 bases to trimming and J lost 1 base, with 16 bases between them. The CDR3 is made up of 14 amino acids. Germline loops: CDR1 LNHDA, CDR2 SQIVND (reference sequence). CDR3 DNA: TGTGCCACCTCAGGTGGCTTGGGGAACACTGAAGCTTTCTTT. It translates to CATSGGLGNTEAFF.

The rearrangement links TRBV5-6 to TRBJ1-4, with no clear D. The CDR3 sequence is 12 residues long. The ends were cut back, 1 base at V and 7 bases at J, with 5 bases in the middle. Per germline, CDR1 SGHDT and CDR2 YYEEEE. CDR3 sequence (DNA): TGTGCCAGCAGCTTGCGAGTTGAAAAACTGTTTTTT. This encodes CASSLRVEKLFF.

This chain uses TRBV10-3 with TRBJ2-7, with a weak D call TRBD1 (6 bases). Germline CDR1 ENHRY, CDR2 SYGVKD. The CDR3 is 16 amino acids. The V end lost 9 bases, the J end lost 0 bases, and 21 bases lay between the germline ends. CDR3 loop: CAMPGHSLSSSYEQYF. CDR3 bases: TGTGCCATGCCGGGACATAGCCTCTCAAGCTCCTACGAGCAGTACTTC.

This clone was counted only a few times. This chain connects TRBV5-1 to TRBJ2-7, with D unclear. V lost 3 bases and J 5 bases, leaving 18 bases between the germline ends. Germline CDR1 and CDR2: SGHRS and YFSETQ. There are 15 residues in the CDR3. The CDR3 DNA is TGCGCCAGCAGCTCGGTGCAAGGCGGTATTAACGAGCAGTACTTC. Amino acid sequence: CASSSVQGGINEQYF.

The V gene is TRBV20-1, the J gene TRBJ2-3; D is possibly TRBD2 (5 bases). V shed 6 bases and J shed 6 bases, with 7 bases lying between them. Germline lookup yields CDR1 DFQATT and CDR2 SNEGSKA (reference sequence). The CDR3 has 10 amino acids. DNA of the CDR3: TGCAGTGCCGCGGGTGATACGCAGTATTTT. Its protein product is CSAAGDTQYF.

J is TRBJ2-1 and V is TRBV7-2; the match to TRBD2 covers 10 bases. CDR1 is SGHTA and CDR2 is FQGNSA in the germline V gene. The CDR3 contains 17 residues. With V trimmed by 1 base and J by 8 bases, 11 bases remained unmatched. This chain's CDR3 is CASSLVGSSGSRHEQFF. The CDR3 bases are TGTGCCAGCAGCTTAGTGGGGTCTAGCGGGAGCCGTCATGAGCAGTTCTTC.

This clone was seen a single time. The V and J genes are TRBV2 and TRBJ2-7, with TRBD2 identical over 11 bases. The CDR3 extends over 18 amino acids. The ends lost 1 base at V and 0 bases at J; junction bases unmatched: 8. In germline, CDR1 is SNHLY, CDR2 FYNNEI. DNA for the CDR3: TGTGCCAGCAGTGAAGTAAGACTAGCGGGAACTAGCTCCTACGAGCAGTACTTC. It codes for CASSEVRLAGTSSYEQYF.

This clone was seen only once. The rearrangement joins TRBV2 to TRBJ2-2; D not certain. Germline lookup yields CDR1 SNHLY and CDR2 FYNNEI. The V and J ends lost 5 bases and 0 bases respectively, with 13 bases between them. The CDR3 consists of 16 residues. The CDR3 region is CASSLGRSANTGELFF. DNA of the CDR3: TGTGCCAGCAGTCTAGGACGGAGCGCGAACACCGGGGAGCTGTTTTTT.

The chain joins TRBV2 to TRBJ1-1; D is undetermined. V lost 4 bases and J 1 base, leaving 7 bases between the germline ends. The CDR3 totals 13 residues. CDR1 and CDR2 from the germline V gene are SNHLY and FYNNEI. This chain's CDR3 is CASSVSGNTEAFF. CDR3 sequence (DNA): TGTGCCAGCAGTGTGTCGGGGAACACTGAAGCTTTCTTT.

The chain uses TRBV6-5 and TRBJ1-2; D gene unclear. Germline CDR1 is MNHEY and CDR2 is SVGAGI. The CDR3 covers 13 residues. Trimming took 0 bases from V and 1 from J, leaving 3 bases between them. In DNA, the CDR3 is TGTGCCAGCAGTTACTCCCTTAACTATGGCTACACCTTC. It is translated as CASSYSLNYGYTF.

The chain uses TRBV5-6 and TRBJ2-7; tentatively, D is TRBD1 (8 bases). Germline V gives CDR1 SGHDT, CDR2 YYEEEE. The CDR3 loop spans 14 amino acids. V lost 4 bases, J lost 2 bases, and 13 bases lay in between. The CDR3 bases are TGTGCCAGCAGCAGCACAGGGGGGGCCTACGAGCAGTACTTC. Translating gives CASSSTGGAYEQYF.

This clone appeared a single time. The chain uses TRBV18 and TRBJ1-1; D is unclear. The CDR3 consists of 20 residues. From germline, CDR1 is KGHSH and CDR2 LQKENI. The germline V and J ends were trimmed by 4 bases and 1 base, with 28 bases remaining between them. The CDR3 protein is CASSLMKASDARASNTEAFF. DNA of the CDR3: TGTGCCAGCTCACTAATGAAAGCTAGTGATGCTAGAGCTTCGAACACTGAAGCTTTCTTT.